This T cell receptor (beta chain) came from a study of blood T cell repertoires in COVID-19. At the level of the study: Researchers got acute and convalescent COVID-19 samples from the United States, Italy and Spain. PBMCs, B-cell-depleted T cells, or T cells were the source of the cDNA or gDNA that made up the material.

This clone was observed a handful of times. Original processing methods: Reference gene primer amplification gave estimated nucleated cell counts. Measured with immunoSEQ multiplex PCR; TCRdb has only the in-frame clones, and not every one. The DNA was the basis for D and trimming; V, J and clone size are from that table. This table holds 68,000 or so clones, about 86% found once. Trimming cost V 6 bases and J 2 bases; bases outside gene matches: 4. The CDR3 spans 14 residues. Germline-derived CDR1 and CDR2 are WSHSY and SAAADI. The chain is built from TRBV10-2 and TRBJ1-3; 7 nucleotides align to TRBD1. This receptor was identified in a man aged 50-60 years with acute or convalescent COVID-19. Sequenced material: peripheral blood. CDR3 sequence: CASSLTGAGNTIYF. The CDR3, as DNA: TGCGCCAGCAGCCTCACAGGGGCTGGAAACACCATATATTTT.